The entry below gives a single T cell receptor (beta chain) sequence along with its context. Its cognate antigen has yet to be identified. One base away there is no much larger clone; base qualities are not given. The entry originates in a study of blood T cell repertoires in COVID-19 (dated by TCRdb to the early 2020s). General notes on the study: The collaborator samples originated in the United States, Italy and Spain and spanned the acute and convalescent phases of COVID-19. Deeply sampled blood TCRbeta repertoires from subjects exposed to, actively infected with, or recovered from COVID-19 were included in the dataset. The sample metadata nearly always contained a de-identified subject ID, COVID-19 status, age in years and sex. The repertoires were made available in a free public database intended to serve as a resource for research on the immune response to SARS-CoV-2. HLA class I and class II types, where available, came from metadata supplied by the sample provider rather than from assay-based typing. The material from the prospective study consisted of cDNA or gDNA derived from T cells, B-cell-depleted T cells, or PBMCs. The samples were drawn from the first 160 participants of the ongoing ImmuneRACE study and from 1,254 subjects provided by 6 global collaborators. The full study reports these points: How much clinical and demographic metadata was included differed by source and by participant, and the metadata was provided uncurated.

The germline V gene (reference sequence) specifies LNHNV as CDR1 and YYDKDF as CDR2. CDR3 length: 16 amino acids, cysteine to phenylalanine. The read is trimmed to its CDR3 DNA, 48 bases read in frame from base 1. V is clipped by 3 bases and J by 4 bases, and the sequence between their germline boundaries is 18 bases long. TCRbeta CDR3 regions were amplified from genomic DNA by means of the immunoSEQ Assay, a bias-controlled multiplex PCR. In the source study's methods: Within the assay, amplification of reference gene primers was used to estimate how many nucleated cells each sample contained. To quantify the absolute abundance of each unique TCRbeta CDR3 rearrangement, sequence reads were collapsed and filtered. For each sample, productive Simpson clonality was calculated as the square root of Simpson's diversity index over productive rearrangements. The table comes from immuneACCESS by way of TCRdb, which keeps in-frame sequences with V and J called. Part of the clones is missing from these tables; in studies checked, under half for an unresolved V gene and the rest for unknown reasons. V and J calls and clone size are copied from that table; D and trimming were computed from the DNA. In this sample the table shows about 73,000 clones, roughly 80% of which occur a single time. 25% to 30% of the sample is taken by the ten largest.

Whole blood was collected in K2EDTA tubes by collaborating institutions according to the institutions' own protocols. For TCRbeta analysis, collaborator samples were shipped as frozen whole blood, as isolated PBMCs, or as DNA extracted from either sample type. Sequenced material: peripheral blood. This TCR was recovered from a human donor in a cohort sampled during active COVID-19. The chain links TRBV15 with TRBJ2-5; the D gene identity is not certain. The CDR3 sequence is CATSSFVLSTGETQYF. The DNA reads TGTGCCACCAGCAGTTTCGTTCTATCAACTGGAGAGACCCAGTACTTC.